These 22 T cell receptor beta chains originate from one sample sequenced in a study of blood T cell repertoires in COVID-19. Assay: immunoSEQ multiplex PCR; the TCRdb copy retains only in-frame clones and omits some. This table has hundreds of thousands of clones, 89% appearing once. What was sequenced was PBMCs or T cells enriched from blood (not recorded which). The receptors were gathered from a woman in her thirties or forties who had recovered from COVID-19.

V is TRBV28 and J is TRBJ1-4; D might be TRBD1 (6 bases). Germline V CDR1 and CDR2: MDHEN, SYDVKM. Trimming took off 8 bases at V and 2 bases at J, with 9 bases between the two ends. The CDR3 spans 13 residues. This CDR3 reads CASLRGTNEKLFF. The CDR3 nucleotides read TGTGCCAGCCTCAGGGGCACTAATGAAAAACTGTTTTTT.

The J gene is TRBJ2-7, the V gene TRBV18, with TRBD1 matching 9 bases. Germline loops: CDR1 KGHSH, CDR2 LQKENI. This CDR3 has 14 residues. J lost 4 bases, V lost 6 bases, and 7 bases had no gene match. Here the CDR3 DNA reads TGTGCCAGCTCCCAGGGACAGGGTGCATACGAGCAGTACTTC. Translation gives CASSQGQGAYEQYF. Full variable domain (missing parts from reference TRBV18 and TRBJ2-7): NAGVMQNPRHLVRRRGQEARLRCSPMKGHSHVYWYRQLPEEGLKFMVYLQKENIIDESGMPKERFSAEFPKEGPSILRIQQVVRGDSAAYFCASSQGQGAYEQYFGPGTRLTVT.

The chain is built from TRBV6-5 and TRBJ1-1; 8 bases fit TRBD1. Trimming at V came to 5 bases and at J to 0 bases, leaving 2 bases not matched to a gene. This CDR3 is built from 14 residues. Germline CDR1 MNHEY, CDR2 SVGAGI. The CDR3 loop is CASSRDRLNTEAFF. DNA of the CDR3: TGTGCCAGCAGTAGGGACAGGTTGAACACTGAAGCTTTCTTT.

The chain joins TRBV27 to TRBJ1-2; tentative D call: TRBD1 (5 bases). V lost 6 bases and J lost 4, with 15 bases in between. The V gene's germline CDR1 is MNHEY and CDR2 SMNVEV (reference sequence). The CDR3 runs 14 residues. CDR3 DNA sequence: TGTGCCAGCAGACCGAGCGGGGGTACCTATGGCTACACCTTC. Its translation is CASRPSGGTYGYTF.

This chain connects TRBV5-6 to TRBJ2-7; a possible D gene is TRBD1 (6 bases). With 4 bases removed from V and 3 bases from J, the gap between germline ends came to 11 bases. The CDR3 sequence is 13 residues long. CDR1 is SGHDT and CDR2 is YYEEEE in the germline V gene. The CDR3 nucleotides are TGTGCCAGCAGCACGGGACACCTCTACGAGCAGTACTTC. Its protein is CASSTGHLYEQYF.

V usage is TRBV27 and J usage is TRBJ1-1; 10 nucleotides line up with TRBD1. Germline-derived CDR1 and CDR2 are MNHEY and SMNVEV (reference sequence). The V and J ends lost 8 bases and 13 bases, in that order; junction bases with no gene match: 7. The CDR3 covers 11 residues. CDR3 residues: CASRRQGADFF. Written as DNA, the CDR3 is TGTGCCAGCCGCCGACAGGGGGCGGATTTCTTT.

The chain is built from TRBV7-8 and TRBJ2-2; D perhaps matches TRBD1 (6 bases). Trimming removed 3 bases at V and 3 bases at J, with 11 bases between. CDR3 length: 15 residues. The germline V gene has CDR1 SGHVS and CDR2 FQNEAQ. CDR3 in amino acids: CASSFQDRYTGELFF. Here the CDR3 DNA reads TGTGCCAGCAGCTTCCAGGACAGATACACCGGGGAGCTGTTTTTT.

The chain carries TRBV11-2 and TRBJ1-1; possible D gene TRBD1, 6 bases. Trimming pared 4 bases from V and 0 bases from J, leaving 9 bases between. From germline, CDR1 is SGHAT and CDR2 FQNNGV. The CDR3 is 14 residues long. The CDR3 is CASSWGPVNTEAFF. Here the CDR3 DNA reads TGTGCCAGCAGCTGGGGGCCCGTGAACACTGAAGCTTTCTTT. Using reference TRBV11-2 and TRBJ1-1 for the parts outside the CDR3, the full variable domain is EAGVAQSPRYKIIEKRQSVAFWCNPISGHATLYWYQQILGQGPKLLIQFQNNGVVDDSQLPKDRFSAERLKGVDSTLKIQPAKLEDSAVYLCASSWGPVNTEAFFGQGTRLTVV.

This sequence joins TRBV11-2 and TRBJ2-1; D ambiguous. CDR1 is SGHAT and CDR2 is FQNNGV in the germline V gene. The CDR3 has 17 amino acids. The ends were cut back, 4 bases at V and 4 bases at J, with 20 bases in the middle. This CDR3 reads CASSSRHGLDTYNEQFF. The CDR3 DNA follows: TGTGCCAGCAGCTCCCGCCACGGCCTAGATACGTACAATGAGCAGTTCTTC.

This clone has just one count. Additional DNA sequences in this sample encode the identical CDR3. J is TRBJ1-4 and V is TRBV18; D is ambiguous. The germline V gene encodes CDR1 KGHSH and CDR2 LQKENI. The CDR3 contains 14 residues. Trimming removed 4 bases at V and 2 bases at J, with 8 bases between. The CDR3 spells CASSRSGTNEKLFF. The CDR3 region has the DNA TGTGCCAGCTCACGTTCGGGGACTAATGAAAAACTGTTTTTT.

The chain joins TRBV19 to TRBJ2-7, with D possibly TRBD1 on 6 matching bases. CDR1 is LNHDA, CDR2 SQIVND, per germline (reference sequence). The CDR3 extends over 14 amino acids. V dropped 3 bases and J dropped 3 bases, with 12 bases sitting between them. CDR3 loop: CASSMGGTLYEQYF. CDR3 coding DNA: TGTGCCAGTAGTATGGGTGGGACACTCTACGAGCAGTACTTC. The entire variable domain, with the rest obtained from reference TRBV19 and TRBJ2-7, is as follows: DGGITQSPKYLFRKEGQNVTLSCEQNLNHDAMYWYRQDPGQGLRLIYYSQIVNDFQKGDIAEGYSVSREKKESFPLTVTSAQKNPTAFYLCASSMGGTLYEQYFGPGTRLTVT.

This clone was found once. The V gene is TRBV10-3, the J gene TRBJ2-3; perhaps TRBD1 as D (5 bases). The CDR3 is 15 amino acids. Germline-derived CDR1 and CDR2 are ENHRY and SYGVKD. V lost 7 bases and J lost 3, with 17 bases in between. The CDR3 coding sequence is TGTGCCATCACTCGACAGTCTTATGGGACAGATACGCAGTATTTT. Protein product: CAITRQSYGTDTQYF.

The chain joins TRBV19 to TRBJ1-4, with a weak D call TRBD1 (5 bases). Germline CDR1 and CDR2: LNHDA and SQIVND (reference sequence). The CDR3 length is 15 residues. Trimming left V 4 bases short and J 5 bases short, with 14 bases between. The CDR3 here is CASSNGGGPNEKLFF. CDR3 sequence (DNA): TGTGCCAGTAGTAATGGCGGGGGTCCAAATGAAAAACTGTTTTTT.

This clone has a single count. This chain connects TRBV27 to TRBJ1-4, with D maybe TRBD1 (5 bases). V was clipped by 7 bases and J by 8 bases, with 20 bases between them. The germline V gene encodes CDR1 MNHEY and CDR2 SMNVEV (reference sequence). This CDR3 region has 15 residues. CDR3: CASKLNGLKGEKLFF. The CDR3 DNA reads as TGTGCCAGCAAATTGAACGGCCTAAAGGGGGAAAAACTGTTTTTT.

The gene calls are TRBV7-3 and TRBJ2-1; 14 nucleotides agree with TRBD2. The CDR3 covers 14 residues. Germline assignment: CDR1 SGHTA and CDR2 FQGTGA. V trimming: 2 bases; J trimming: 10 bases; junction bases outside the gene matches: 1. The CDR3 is CASSLGTSGGEQFF. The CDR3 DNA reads TGTGCCAGCAGCTTAGGGACTAGCGGGGGAGAGCAGTTCTTC.

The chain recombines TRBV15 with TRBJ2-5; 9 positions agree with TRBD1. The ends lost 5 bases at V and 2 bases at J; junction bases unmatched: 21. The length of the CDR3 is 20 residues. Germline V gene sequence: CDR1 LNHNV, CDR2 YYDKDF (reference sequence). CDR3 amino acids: CATSEPHWHHRGPRQETQYF. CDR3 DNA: TGTGCCACCAGCGAACCCCACTGGCACCACAGGGGGCCTCGACAAGAGACCCAGTACTTC.

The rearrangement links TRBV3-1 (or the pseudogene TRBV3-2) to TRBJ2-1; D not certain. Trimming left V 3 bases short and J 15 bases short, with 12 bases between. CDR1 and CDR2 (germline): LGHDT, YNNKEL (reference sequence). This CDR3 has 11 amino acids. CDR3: CASSQSDFLFF. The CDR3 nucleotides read TGTGCCAGCAGCCAGAGCGATTTTCTGTTCTTC.

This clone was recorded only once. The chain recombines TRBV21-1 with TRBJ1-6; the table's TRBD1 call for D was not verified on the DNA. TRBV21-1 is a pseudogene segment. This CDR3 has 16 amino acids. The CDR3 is CASSDRGYRYNSPLHF. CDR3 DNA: TGTGCCAGCAGCGACAGGGGATATCGGTATAATTCACCCCTCCACTTT.

In DNA form, the CDR3 reads TGTGCCTGGAAAAAGGGGGCGGGCGGCTACACCTTC. Amino acid sequence: CAWKKGAGGYTF. The genes are TRBV30 and TRBJ1-2; TRBD1 matches 7 bases. CDR3 length: 12 amino acids. V lost 4 bases, J lost 8 bases, and 7 bases stayed unmatched. Germline CDR1 reads GTSNPN; CDR2 reads SVGIG (reference sequence). The full variable domain, with the rest looked up from reference TRBV30 and TRBJ1-2, is SQTIHQWPATLVQPVGSPLSLECTVEGTSNPNLYWYRQAAGRGLQLLFYSVGIGQISSEVPQNLSASRPQDRQFILSSKKLLLSDSGFYLCAWKKGAGGYTFGSGTRLTVV.

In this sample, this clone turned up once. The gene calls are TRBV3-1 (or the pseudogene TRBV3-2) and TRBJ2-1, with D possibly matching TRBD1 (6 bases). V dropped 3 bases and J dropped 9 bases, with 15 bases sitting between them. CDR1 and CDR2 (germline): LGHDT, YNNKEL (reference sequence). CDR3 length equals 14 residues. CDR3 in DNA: TGTGCCAGCAGCCATACCCGTGGGGGCGGTGAGCAGTTCTTC. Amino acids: CASSHTRGGGEQFF.

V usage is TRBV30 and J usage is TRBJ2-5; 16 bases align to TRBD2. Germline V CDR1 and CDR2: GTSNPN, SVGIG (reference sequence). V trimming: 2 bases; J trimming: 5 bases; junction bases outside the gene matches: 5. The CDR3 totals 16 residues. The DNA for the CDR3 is TGTGCCTGGAGTACTGGGACTAGCGGGAGGGAGGAGACCCAGTACTTC. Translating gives CAWSTGTSGREETQYF. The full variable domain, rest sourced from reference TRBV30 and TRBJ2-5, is SQTIHQWPATLVQPVGSPLSLECTVEGTSNPNLYWYRQAAGRGLQLLFYSVGIGQISSEVPQNLSASRPQDRQFILSSKKLLLSDSGFYLCAWSTGTSGREETQYFGPGTRLLVL.

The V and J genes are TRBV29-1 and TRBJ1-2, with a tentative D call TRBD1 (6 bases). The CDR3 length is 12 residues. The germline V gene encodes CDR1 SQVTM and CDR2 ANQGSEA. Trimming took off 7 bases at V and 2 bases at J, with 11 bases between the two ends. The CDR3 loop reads CSAGDKNYGYTF. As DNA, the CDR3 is TGCAGCGCCGGGGACAAAAACTATGGCTACACCTTC.